This TCR beta chain appears in the sequencing data of a study of OX40 agonist ivuxolimab in advanced cancers. As for the study more broadly: Ivuxolimab was an agonistic, fully human IgG2 monoclonal antibody directed against OX40 (CD134), a costimulatory receptor. In the dose-escalation cohort, about four fifths of patients were male, and the mean age was around 65 years with a range of roughly 23 to 79. Of the roughly 52 dose-escalation patients, hepatocellular carcinoma was present in about 20, melanoma in approximately 15, renal cell carcinoma in 9 and head and neck cancer in 9. The paper reports the monotherapy dose-escalation portion (N of about 47 patients) of the phase I ivuxolimab trial. Peripheral TCRbeta sequencing was intended to test whether TCR sequence diversity was altered and clonal T-cell expansion was caused by ivuxolimab. Intravenous ivuxolimab was administered to patients every 2 weeks at six dose levels: 0.01, 0.1, 0.3, 1.5, 3 and 10 mg/kg. Patients were allowed to have had prior anti-PD-1, anti-PD-L1 or anti-CTLA-4 therapy, and around 41% of the dose-escalation patients had previously received checkpoint inhibitors. Three dose-escalation patients achieved partial responses, one with hepatocellular carcinoma and two with cutaneous melanoma. Here is what the overall study found, with its caveats: On average, CD8+ T cells showed more expanded clones than CD4+ T cells after ivuxolimab. Low levels of normalized T-cell clonal expansion were also seen in some patients who did not respond. In partial responders in the 0.1-3.0 mg/kg groups, normalized peripheral clonal expansion was found to be among the lowest, especially among CD8+ T cells. Antigen specificity was not determined for the clonally expanded peripheral T cells. Clonal expansion of both CD4+ and CD8+ blood T cells was observed from baseline to week 6 at doses 0.1 to 3.0 mg/kg.

This clone was seen only a few times. Its antigen remains undetermined. No base quality values were provided; no much bigger clone lies one nucleotide off. Sequences SGHVS (CDR1) and FQNEAQ (CDR2) are obtained from the germline V gene. V loses 3 bases at its end and J loses 6 bases; junction bases beyond the gene matches: 6. The cysteine opens and the phenylalanine closes a CDR3 of 14 amino acids. Of all the DNA, just the CDR3 is kept, 42 bases in frame from base 1. Genomic DNA was extracted from sorted cells for sequencing of the TCRbeta CDR3 region. TCRbeta CDR3 regions were sequenced using the immunoSEQ Assay. TCRdb re-hosts the immuneACCESS table, in-frame sequences only. Its copies lack some clones; in the studies checked, an unresolved V gene accounts for under half of them, and the cause for the rest is not known. This sample comprises fewer than 60,000 clones, 82% of them detected only once. Around 3.6% of the sample comes from the top ten.

Patients with a history of autoimmune disease or receiving systemic immunosuppression were excluded from the trial. Peripheral blood for TCR sequencing was drawn from every dose cohort at baseline, at cycle 4 day 1 and at cycle 7 day 1. Samples came from an open-label, multicenter, first-in-human phase I dose-escalation trial of ivuxolimab. The trial enrolled adults with locally advanced or metastatic head and neck squamous cell, hepatocellular, melanoma or renal cell carcinoma. Before TCR sequencing, CD4+ T cells and CD8+ T cells were sorted from peripheral blood as separate populations. The sequenced sample was CD4+ or CD8+ T cells sorted from blood, obtained in a trial of the OX40 agonist ivuxolimab. The sequence is built from TRBV7-8 and TRBJ2-7, with TRBD1 identical over 9 junction bases. This receptor was taken from an adult with an advanced solid tumor such as melanoma, head and neck, liver or kidney cancer. The CDR3 corresponds to CASSFLVQGAEQYF. The nucleotide sequence is TGTGCCAGCAGCTTTCTCGTACAGGGGGCCGAGCAGTACTTC.